This is a list of T cell receptor beta chains from one sample in a study of OX40 agonist ivuxolimab in advanced cancers. Measured with immunoSEQ multiplex PCR; TCRdb has only the in-frame clones, and not every one. This table holds 70,000 to 85,000 clones, around 86% found once. This specimen consisted of CD4+ or CD8+ T cells sorted from blood, obtained in a trial of the OX40 agonist ivuxolimab. These receptors all stem from an adult with an advanced solid tumor such as melanoma, head and neck, liver or kidney cancer. Both conserved end residues are part of each CDR3. Fields, in order: CDR3 DNA, CDR3 protein, D gene, clone size, V gene, J gene. A D gene is named only where the DNA matches it firmly. Not every row has a clone size; where given, it reads once, few, many or a size class.

TGTGCCAGCAACCCGACAGGGGGCTATGGCTACACCTTC	CASNPTGGYGYTF	TRBD1	-	TRBV28	TRBJ1-2
TGCGCCAGCAGCCAAGATTCTGGGGCAGGACTCAGTAGGGCCAACGTCCTGACTTTC	CASSQDSGAGLSRANVLTF	-	few	TRBV4-3	TRBJ2-6
TGTGCCAGTACCCTAGTAGGATCTGAAGCTTTCTTT	CASTLVGSEAFF	-	-	TRBV19	TRBJ1-1
TGTGCCAGCAGTGAAGCCTATGAGCAGTTCTTC	CASSEAYEQFF	-	-	TRBV6-1	TRBJ2-1
TGTGCCAGCAGCTTGGACGGGAGGGCCGAGAATGAGCAGTTCTTC	CASSLDGRAENEQFF	TRBD2	-	TRBV5-4	TRBJ2-1
TGTGCCAGCAGCCCCCGAGGCAATCGCGGGGAGCTGTTTTTT	CASSPRGNRGELFF	-	-	TRBV7-7	TRBJ2-2
TGCAGTGCTAGAGTGGGTTATGGCTACACCTTC	CSARVGYGYTF	-	-	TRBV20-1	TRBJ1-2
TGTGCCAGCAGGGTAGACATAACAGCCGATACGCAGTATTTT	CASRVDITADTQYF	-	-	TRBV2	TRBJ2-3
TGTGCCAGCAGCTTGACAGATCGGGCTTTCTTT	CASSLTDRAFF	-	-	TRBV7-9	TRBJ1-1
TGTGCCACCAGCAGAGTCGGAACAACGCCGGGGTATGGCTACACCTTC	CATSRVGTTPGYGYTF	-	-	TRBV15	TRBJ1-2
TGTGCCAGCAGCTTAGCCAGGGTGAACACTGAAGCTTTCTTT	CASSLARVNTEAFF	-	-	TRBV7-3	TRBJ1-1
TGTGCCAGCAGTTCCACCGGAAGCGGGAGTCGAGAGCAGTACTTC	CASSSTGSGSREQYF	TRBD2	-	TRBV27	TRBJ2-7
TGTGCCAGCAGTTTTCAGCTGAACTATGGCTACACCTTC	CASSFQLNYGYTF	-	-	TRBV28	TRBJ1-2
TGTGCCAGCAGCTACCGACCTGGGTCTGAAGCTTTCTTT	CASSYRPGSEAFF	-	-	TRBV7-2	TRBJ1-1
TGTGCCTGGTCACCGTGGGCCGGGGAGCTGTTTTTT	CAWSPWAGELFF	-	-	TRBV30	TRBJ2-2
TGTGCCAGCAGCTTAGGCATCGGCGAGCAGTACTTC	CASSLGIGEQYF	-	few	TRBV7-2	TRBJ2-7
TGTGCCAGCAGCTCCCGGGACGGATATGGCTACACCTTC	CASSSRDGYGYTF	-	once	TRBV5-8	TRBJ1-2
TGCGCCAGCAGCTTGAGTGGATTAGCCAAAAACATTCAGTACTTC	CASSLSGLAKNIQYF	-	-	TRBV5-1	TRBJ2-4
TGTGCCAGCAGCTCGTCCGGGGGGAAGGCCAATGAGCAGTTCTTC	CASSSSGGKANEQFF	TRBD2	-	TRBV6-5	TRBJ2-1
TGTGCCAGCAGCTTGTCGCCAGAGACCCAGTACTTC	CASSLSPETQYF	-	-	TRBV5-6	TRBJ2-5
TGTGCCAGCAGGTCCGGGACTAGTCTCTACGAGCAGTACTTC	CASRSGTSLYEQYF	TRBD2	-	TRBV6-1	TRBJ2-7
TGCAGTGCCAGGGCCCGGCAGGGCTACACCTTC	CSARARQGYTF	-	-	TRBV20-1	TRBJ1-2
TGTGCCAGCAGTATGAGTTCCTCAGCTAACTATGGCTACACCTTC	CASSMSSSANYGYTF	-	-	TRBV25-1	TRBJ1-2
TGTGCCAGCAGTTACGGGCGGGGGGGAAACGAGCAGTACTTC	CASSYGRGGNEQYF	TRBD2	-	TRBV6-5	TRBJ2-7
TGTGCCAGCAGCACCCACCGACAGGGCGGAGGTGCTTTCTTT	CASSTHRQGGGAFF	TRBD1	-	TRBV7-2	TRBJ1-1
TGTGCCAGCAGCTTAGTCGTATCGCACGAGCAGTACTTC	CASSLVVSHEQYF	-	-	TRBV7-2	TRBJ2-7
TGTGCCAGCAGCCTCGAATGGGAAGGCTATGGCTACACCTTC	CASSLEWEGYGYTF	-	-	TRBV4-2	TRBJ1-2
TGTGCCTGGAGTGTAGCGGGGGGTACAGATACGCAGTATTTT	CAWSVAGGTDTQYF	TRBD2	once	TRBV30	TRBJ2-3
TGTGCCAGCAGCTTAGGACCGAGCTCTGGGGCCAACGTCCTGACTTTC	CASSLGPSSGANVLTF	-	-	TRBV7-2	TRBJ2-6
TGTGCCAGCAGTGGGATAGCGGGGGGCGCCTACGAGCAGTACTTC	CASSGIAGGAYEQYF	TRBD2	-	TRBV6-1	TRBJ2-7
TGTGCCAGCAGCACCCGGACAGGGCCCTACGAGCAGTACTTC	CASSTRTGPYEQYF	TRBD1	-	TRBV7-2	TRBJ2-7
TGCGCCAGCAGCTTGGCGACAGGGTCCTCTGGAAACACCATATATTTT	CASSLATGSSGNTIYF	TRBD1	few	TRBV5-1	TRBJ1-3
TGTGCCAGCAGCTTACGAGGGTCGGGGAACACTGAAGCTTTCTTT	CASSLRGSGNTEAFF	-	once	TRBV7-9	TRBJ1-1
TGTGCCTGGACAGGGGCTCGACCTCATTGGGGCAATCAGCCCCAGCATTTT	CAWTGARPHWGNQPQHF	-	-	TRBV30	TRBJ1-5
TGTGCCAGCCCCCGACAGGGCGGAAACACCGGGGAGCTGTTTTTT	CASPRQGGNTGELFF	TRBD1	-	TRBV6-6	TRBJ2-2
TGTGCCAGCAGTGCTACAGGGTCATACGAGCAGTACTTC	CASSATGSYEQYF	-	-	TRBV6-1	TRBJ2-7
TGTGCCAGCAGCCCAACCGGGGCGGATACCGGGGAGCTGTTTTTT	CASSPTGADTGELFF	-	-	TRBV7-2	TRBJ2-2
TGTGCCAGCAGTTATTATGGGGGGGCGGCAGATACGCAGTATTTT	CASSYYGGAADTQYF	-	-	TRBV7-2	TRBJ2-3
TGCGCCAACCACAGGAGTCCCTATGGCTACACCTTC	CANHRSPYGYTF	-	once	TRBV23-1	TRBJ1-2
TGTGCCAGCAGCTTAGGTCAACAGGGAATTGGTGGCTACACCTTC	CASSLGQQGIGGYTF	-	few	TRBV13	TRBJ1-2
TGTGCCAGCAGTTACAGGGGGACCTACTCTAATGAGCAGTTCTTC	CASSYRGTYSNEQFF	-	-	TRBV6-5	TRBJ2-1
TGTGCCACCAGCAGAGACCCCCGGGTTTACGAGCAGTACTTC	CATSRDPRVYEQYF	-	-	TRBV15	TRBJ2-7
TGTGCCAGCAGCCCGGGGTTTGGGACAGAAGTGGAGCCCCAGCATTTT	CASSPGFGTEVEPQHF	TRBD1	-	TRBV7-9	TRBJ1-5
TGTGCCAGCAGTTGGACTAGCGGGAGCTATGAGCAGTTCTTC	CASSWTSGSYEQFF	TRBD2	-	TRBV27	TRBJ2-1
TGCAGCGTTGTGGCGGGAGTGAACACCGGGGAGCTGTTTTTT	CSVVAGVNTGELFF	TRBD2	-	TRBV29-1	TRBJ2-2